Presented here are 5 T cell receptor beta chains from one specimen sequenced in a study of T cell repertoires in ileal Crohn's disease (dated by TCRdb to about 2019). Library preparation used the immunoSEQ multiplex PCR assay. TCRdb carries this immuneACCESS record with in-frame sequences only. Its versions omit some clonotypes, under half of them owing to an unresolved V gene in the studies checked, with the rest unexplained. The sample table contains over 14,000 clones; only one count was recorded for roughly 80% of them. 4.2% of the sample goes to the ten largest clones. Sequenced sample: ileal tissue. All receptors come from an adult with Crohn's disease.

This chain uses TRBV2 with TRBJ2-5, with TRBD1 matching 8 bases. This CDR3 is 13 amino acids long. The ends lost 5 bases at V and 5 bases at J; junction bases unmatched: 4. Germline V gives CDR1 SNHLY, CDR2 FYNNEI. The CDR3: CASSQGAYETQYF. CDR3 nucleotides: TGTGCCAGCAGTCAGGGGGCTTACGAGACCCAGTACTTC. The entire variable domain, with the rest obtained from reference TRBV2 and TRBJ2-5, is as follows: EPEVTQTPSHQVTQMGQEVILRCVPISNHLYFYWYRQILGQKVEFLVSFYNNEISEKSEIFDDQFSVERPDGSNFTLKIRSTKLEDSAMYFCASSQGAYETQYFGPGTRLLVL.

The chain links TRBV9 to TRBJ2-7; tentatively, D is TRBD2 (6 bases). This CDR3 has 14 amino acids. V was cut by 4 bases and J by 2 bases, with 13 bases left in between. CDR1 is SGDLS, CDR2 YYNGEE, per germline. CDR3 amino acids: CASSPSGGTYEQYF. For the CDR3, the DNA is TGTGCCAGCAGCCCTTCCGGGGGAACCTACGAGCAGTACTTC. Looking up the rest from reference TRBV9 and TRBJ2-7 gives the full variable domain: DSGVTQTPKHLITATGQRVTLRCSPRSGDLSVYWYQQSLDQGLQFLIQYYNGEERAKGNILERFSAQQFPDLHSELNLSSLELGDSALYFCASSPSGGTYEQYFGPGTRLTVT.

This clone has only one observation. V and J are TRBV7-2 and TRBJ2-1; TRBD2 matches 13 bases. This CDR3 spans 15 amino acids. Germline loops: CDR1 SGHTA, CDR2 FQGNSA. V gave up 5 bases and J gave up 7 bases; unmatched junction bases: 5. In nucleotides, the CDR3 is TGTGCCAGCAGCCCTGGGACTAGCGGGATGAATGAGCAGTTCTTC. This translates into CASSPGTSGMNEQFF.

The rearrangement uses TRBV5-1 and TRBJ1-1, with TRBD1 as a possible D gene (5 bases). V was trimmed by 0 bases and J by 4 bases, leaving 7 bases between them. The CDR3 totals 13 residues. Looked up from germline, CDR1 is SGHRS and CDR2 is YFSETQ. The chain's CDR3 is CASSLAQGTEAFF. The CDR3 bases are TGCGCCAGCAGCTTGGCCCAGGGCACTGAAGCTTTCTTT.

This chain links TRBV25-1 with TRBJ1-3; 7 positions match TRBD1. The germline V gene has CDR1 MGHDK and CDR2 SYGVNS. V was clipped by 0 bases and J by 2 bases; unmatched bases: 4. The CDR3 totals 16 residues. Here the CDR3 DNA reads TGTGCCAGCAGTGAATATACAGGGGTAGCTGGAAACACCATATATTTT. It codes for CASSEYTGVAGNTIYF.